This T cell receptor beta chain was recovered during a study of blood T cells in healthy people across ages. As for the study in general: About one barcoded beta molecule per two T cells was the capture yield of template switching.

Germline CDR1 SGDLS, CDR2 YYNGEE. J lost 5 bases, V lost 0 bases, and 4 bases had no gene match. The CDR3 runs 14 residues. Isolated per sample were at least 6 million PBMCs. Primers used in a second PCR of about 6 to 11 cycles were a sample-barcoded 5' primer and a J-beta primer mix. Each cDNA molecule was tagged by a template-switch adaptor with 12 random nucleotides. In TCRdb, the 5' RACE reads were re-called with MiXCR into one record per CDR3 protein. Here the sample spans around 780,000 distinct CDR3 sequences, roughly 24% being singletons. Separately, the same data were catalogued under a study of T cells of mothers and their children. That paper adds: Each mother yielded more than 8 million TCR beta CDR3 reads. Each child yielded a few million reads.

The clonotype comes from a boy younger than 18 in good health. Sequencing input: blood. The gene calls are TRBV9 and TRBJ1-1, with 7 positions matching TRBD1. In nucleotides, the CDR3 is TGTGCCAGCAGCGTAGGGGAGGGACAGACTGAAGCTTTCTTT. This encodes CASSVGEGQTEAFF.